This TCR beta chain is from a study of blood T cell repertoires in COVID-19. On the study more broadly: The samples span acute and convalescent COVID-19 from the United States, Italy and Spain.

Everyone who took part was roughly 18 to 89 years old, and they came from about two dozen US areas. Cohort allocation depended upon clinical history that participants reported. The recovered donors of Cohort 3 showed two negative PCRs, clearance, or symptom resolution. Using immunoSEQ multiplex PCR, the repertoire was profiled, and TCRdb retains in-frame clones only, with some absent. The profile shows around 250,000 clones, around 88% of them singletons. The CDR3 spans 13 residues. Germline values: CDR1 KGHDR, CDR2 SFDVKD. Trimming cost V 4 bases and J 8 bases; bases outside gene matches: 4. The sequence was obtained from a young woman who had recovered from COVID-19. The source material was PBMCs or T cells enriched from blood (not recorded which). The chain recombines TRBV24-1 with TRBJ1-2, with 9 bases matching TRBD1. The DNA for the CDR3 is TGTGCCACCAGTGACCCGGACAGGGGCGGCTACACCTTC. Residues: CATSDPDRGGYTF.